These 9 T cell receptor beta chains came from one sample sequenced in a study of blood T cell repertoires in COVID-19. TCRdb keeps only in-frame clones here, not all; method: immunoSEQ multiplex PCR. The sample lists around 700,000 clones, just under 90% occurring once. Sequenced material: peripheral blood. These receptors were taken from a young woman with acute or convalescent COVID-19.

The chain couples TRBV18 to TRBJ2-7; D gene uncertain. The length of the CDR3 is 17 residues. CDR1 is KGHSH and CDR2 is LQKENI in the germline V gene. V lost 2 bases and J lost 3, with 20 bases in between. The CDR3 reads CASSPSTWAVINYEQYF. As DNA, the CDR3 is TGTGCCAGCTCACCATCCACCTGGGCCGTTATAAACTACGAGCAGTACTTC.

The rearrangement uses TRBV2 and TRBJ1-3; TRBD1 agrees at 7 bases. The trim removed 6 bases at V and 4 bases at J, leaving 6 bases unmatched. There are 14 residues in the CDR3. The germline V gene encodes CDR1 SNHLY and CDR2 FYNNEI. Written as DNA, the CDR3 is TGTGCCAGCAGCGAGACAGGGTGGGGAAACACCATATATTTT. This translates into CASSETGWGNTIYF.

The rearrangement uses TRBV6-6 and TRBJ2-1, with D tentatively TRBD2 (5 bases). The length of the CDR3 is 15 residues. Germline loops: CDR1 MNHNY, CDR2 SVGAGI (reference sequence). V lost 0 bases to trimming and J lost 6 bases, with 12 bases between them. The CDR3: CASSYSSEGSNEQFF. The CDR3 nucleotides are TGTGCCAGCAGTTACTCCTCCGAGGGAAGCAATGAGCAGTTCTTC.

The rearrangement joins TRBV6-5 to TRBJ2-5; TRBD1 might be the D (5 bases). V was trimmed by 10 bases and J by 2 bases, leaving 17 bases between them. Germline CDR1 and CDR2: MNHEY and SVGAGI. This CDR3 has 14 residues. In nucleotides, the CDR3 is TGTGCCACCTCCCAGACAGACTTTCAAGAGACCCAGTACTTC. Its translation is CATSQTDFQETQYF.

The CDR3 spells CASSLAQGQGRYGYTF. In DNA form, the CDR3 reads TGTGCCAGCAGCTTAGCGCAGGGACAGGGGAGGTATGGCTACACCTTC. This rearrangement joins TRBV7-9 to TRBJ1-2, with 10 bases aligning to TRBD1. The CDR3 runs 16 residues. Trimming removed 0 bases from V and 5 bases from J; junction bases left unmatched: 6. Germline values: CDR1 SEHNR, CDR2 FQNEAQ (reference sequence).

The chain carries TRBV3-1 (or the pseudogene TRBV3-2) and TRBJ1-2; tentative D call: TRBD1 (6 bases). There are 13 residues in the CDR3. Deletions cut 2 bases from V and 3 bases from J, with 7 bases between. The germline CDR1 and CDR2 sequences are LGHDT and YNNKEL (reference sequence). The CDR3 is CASSQQGYYGYTF. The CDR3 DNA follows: TGTGCCAGCAGCCAACAGGGGTACTATGGCTACACCTTC.

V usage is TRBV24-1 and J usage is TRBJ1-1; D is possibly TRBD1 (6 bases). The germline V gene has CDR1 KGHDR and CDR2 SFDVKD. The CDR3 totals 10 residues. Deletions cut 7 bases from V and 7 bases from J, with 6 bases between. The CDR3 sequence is CATRTGEAFF. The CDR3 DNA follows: TGTGCCACCAGGACAGGTGAAGCTTTCTTT.

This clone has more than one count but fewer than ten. CDR3 nucleotide sequence: TGTGCCAGCACACAGGGCGGTGGCAATCAGCCCCAGCATTTT. This codes for CASTQGGGNQPQHF. The chain links TRBV2 to TRBJ1-5; tentatively, D is TRBD1 (6 bases). CDR3 length: 14 residues. Germline assignment: CDR1 SNHLY and CDR2 FYNNEI. V was pared by 7 bases and J by 2 bases, with 12 bases between.

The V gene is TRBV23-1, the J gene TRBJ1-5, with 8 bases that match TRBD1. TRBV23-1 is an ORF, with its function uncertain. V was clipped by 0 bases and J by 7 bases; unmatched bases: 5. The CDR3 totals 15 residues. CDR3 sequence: CASSQSGQGGQPQHF. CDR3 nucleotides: TGCGCCAGCAGTCAATCCGGACAGGGCGGGCAGCCCCAGCATTTT.